This TCR beta chain was captured by sequencing in a study of CD8 T cells in ankylosing spondylitis. Broader study findings: Disease-associated clones were reportedly significantly overrepresented in matched ankylosing spondylitis synovial fluid. What appeared characteristic of ankylosing spondylitis blood was a TCR beta motif of eight highly homologous variants.

On this clonotype: The target antigen is unknown.

Between the trimmed V and J ends, which lost 1 base and 6 bases, there was a span of 10 bases. This CDR3 is 14 amino acids long. Germline CDR1 DFQATT, CDR2 SNEGSKA (reference sequence). Libraries of TCR beta came from quantitative 5'-RACE with molecular barcodes. TCRdb itself ran the 5' RACE reads through MiXCR, one entry per CDR3 protein. The sample lists 310,000 or so distinct CDR3 sequences; about 20% were seen once. The sequence derives from a male donor with ankylosing spondylitis or in good health (not recorded which). The sample was blood, either unsorted or a sorted T cell fraction (not recorded which). The chain uses TRBV20-1 and TRBJ1-6; D not certain. CDR3 nucleotide sequence: TGCAGTGCTAGAGGGGTTGGTGGTAATTCACCCCTCCACTTT. It specifies CSARGVGGNSPLHF.